This T cell receptor beta chain was found in a study of identifying expanded T cells in peripheral blood. Sequenced by immunoSEQ multiplex PCR; TCRdb stores in-frame clones only, minus some. The data contain under 90,000 clones, about 91% of them singletons. Study observations and caveats: Differentially abundant clones: 0.95 to 1.5 between replicates, approximately 15 at 2 to 3 weeks, 19 to 20 at four. Variance in clone template counts between roughly two-week samples significantly increased with total template count across all healthy donors.

In regard to this clone: Its antigen is unknown.

The receptor was derived from a person between 18 and 75 years old in good health. Sequenced: blood.

CDR3 amino acids: CASSLSGGTDTQYF. The CDR3 DNA sequence: TGTGCCAGCAGCTTAAGCGGTGGCACAGATACGCAGTATTTT. V gene TRBV7-6 combines with J gene TRBJ2-3; a possible D gene is TRBD2 (5 bases). The V and J ends lost 2 bases and 1 base respectively, with 7 bases between them. Looked up from germline, CDR1 is SGHVS and CDR2 is FNYEAQ. The CDR3 has 14 residues.